The 23 T cell receptor beta chains reported below all come from one sample, sequenced in a study of blood T cell repertoires in COVID-19. Assay used: immunoSEQ multiplex PCR; TCRdb lists only in-frame clones, some missing. The table includes roughly 150,000 clones, 87% detected once. The sequencing sample was made of PBMCs or T cells enriched from blood (not recorded which). The receptors shown here come from a woman aged 40 to 50 who had been exposed to COVID-19.

The chain employs TRBV10-3 and TRBJ2-7; TRBD1 might be the D (5 bases). This CDR3 is 12 amino acids long. Germline CDR1 is ENHRY and CDR2 is SYGVKD. V lost 7 bases to trimming and J lost 5 bases, with 12 bases between them. This chain's CDR3 is CAITAGIHEQYF. The DNA for the CDR3 is TGTGCCATCACAGCAGGGATCCACGAGCAGTACTTC.

A few counts support this clone. This chain joins TRBV18 and TRBJ2-7, with 12 bases lining up with TRBD2. The CDR3 is 18 amino acids. In germline, CDR1 is KGHSH, CDR2 LQKENI. The V segment lost 4 bases and the J segment 0 bases; nucleotides outside the gene matches: 10. CDR3 sequence (DNA): TGTGCCAGCTCACGATACCAAGGACTAGCGGGGAGCTCCTACGAGCAGTACTTC. This codes for CASSRYQGLAGSSYEQYF.

The gene calls are TRBV12-5 and TRBJ2-3, with TRBD2 identical over 8 bases. The V gene end was trimmed by 0 bases and the J gene end by 4 bases; junction bases not matched to a gene: 0. The CDR3 has 14 amino acids. Germline V lookup: CDR1 LGHNT, CDR2 FRNRAP. The CDR3 region is CASGLVAGADTQYF. In DNA form, the CDR3 reads TGTGCTAGTGGTTTGGTAGCGGGGGCAGATACGCAGTATTTT. Together with reference TRBV12-5 and TRBJ2-3, the CDR3 gives the full variable domain: DARVTQTPRHKVTEMGQEVTMRCQPILGHNTVFWYRQTMMQGLELLAYFRNRAPLDDSGMPKDRFSAEMPDATLATLKIQPSEPRDSAVYFCASGLVAGADTQYFGPGTRLTVL.

V gene TRBV2 combines with J gene TRBJ1-1; D is perhaps TRBD1 (5 bases). V shed 7 bases and J shed 0 bases, with 6 bases lying between them. Germline CDR1 and CDR2: SNHLY and FYNNEI. The CDR3 is 12 amino acids. The CDR3 DNA sequence: TGTGCCAGCACAGGGATGAACACTGAAGCTTTCTTT. Its translation is CASTGMNTEAFF.

The chain is built from TRBV28 and TRBJ2-3, with 7 bases matching TRBD2. V lost 4 bases and J lost 8; bases outside the gene matches: 6. The CDR3 has 13 residues. The V gene's germline CDR1 is MDHEN and CDR2 SYDVKM. The CDR3 here is CASSWTRGSTQYF. The CDR3 DNA reads as TGTGCCAGCAGTTGGACTAGGGGATCTACGCAGTATTTT. Drawing the rest from reference TRBV28 and TRBJ2-3, the complete variable domain is DVKVTQSSRYLVKRTGEKVFLECVQDMDHENMFWYRQDPGLGLRLIYFSYDVKMKEKGDIPEGYSVSREKKERFSLILESASTNQTSMYLCASSWTRGSTQYFGPGTRLTVL.

This sequence joins TRBV5-1 and TRBJ2-3, with 9 bases that match TRBD1. CDR3 length: 19 residues. Germline-derived CDR1 and CDR2 are SGHRS and YFSETQ. After removal of 1 base from V and 2 bases from J, the junction contained 14 bases not matched to a gene. This CDR3 is CASSLSFGQGPLSTDTQYF. CDR3 sequence (DNA): TGCGCCAGCAGCTTGTCTTTCGGACAGGGGCCCCTCTCCACAGATACGCAGTATTTT. Drawing the rest from reference TRBV5-1 and TRBJ2-3, the complete variable domain is KAGVTQTPRYLIKTRGQQVTLSCSPISGHRSVSWYQQTPGQGLQFLFEYFSETQRNKGNFPGRFSGRQFSNSRSEMNVSTLELGDSALYLCASSLSFGQGPLSTDTQYFGPGTRLTVL.

The chain joins TRBV4-1 to TRBJ2-1; D is possibly TRBD2 (6 bases). Per germline, CDR1 MGHRA and CDR2 YSYEKL. This CDR3 is built from 14 residues. V was pared by 4 bases and J by 6 bases, with 13 bases between. CDR3 sequence (DNA): TGCGCCAGCAGCCCCTTGGTGCGGGGCAATGAGCAGTTCTTC. Its translation is CASSPLVRGNEQFF.

This chain joins TRBV24-1 and TRBJ2-1; 9 bases are a match to TRBD2. Germline-derived CDR1 and CDR2 are KGHDR and SFDVKD. Trimming took 4 bases from V and 9 from J; bases not matched to a gene: 15. CDR3 length equals 17 residues. CDR3 sequence reads: CATSDKGLAGTSGEQFF. The CDR3 coding sequence is TGTGCCACCAGTGACAAGGGGCTAGCGGGGACTAGTGGTGAGCAGTTCTTC.

The rearrangement uses TRBV27 and TRBJ2-7; 12 bases align to TRBD2. Germline values: CDR1 MNHEY, CDR2 SMNVEV (reference sequence). V was pared by 5 bases and J by 7 bases, with 9 bases of the junction left unmatched. The CDR3 covers 15 residues. The DNA for the CDR3 is TGTGCCAGCAGTCCCAGACTAGCGGGAGTATGGGAGCAGTACTTC. This translates into CASSPRLAGVWEQYF.

The chain joins TRBV4-3 to TRBJ2-1; D uncertain. This CDR3 comprises 13 residues. Germline-derived CDR1 and CDR2 are LGHNA and YSLEER. The V end lost 0 bases, the J end lost 9 bases, and 9 bases lay between the germline ends. The CDR3 bases are TGCGCCAGCAGCCAAGATAAGGCGGTTGAGCAGTTCTTC. It codes for CASSQDKAVEQFF.

The rearrangement links TRBV5-5 to TRBJ2-2; 14 positions agree with TRBD2. With V trimmed by 2 bases and J by 7 bases, 10 bases remained unmatched. In germline, CDR1 is SGHKS, CDR2 YYEKEE (reference sequence). This CDR3 spans 18 amino acids. The CDR3 region is CASSLQLTSGGAGGELFF. The CDR3 DNA is TGTGCCAGCAGCTTACAACTGACTAGCGGGGGGGCTGGCGGGGAGCTGTTTTTT. Full variable domain (outside the CDR3, taken from reference TRBV5-5 and TRBJ2-2): DAGVTQSPTHLIKTRGQQVTLRCSPISGHKSVSWYQQVLGQGPQFIFQYYEKEERGRGNFPDRFSARQFPNYSSELNVNALLLGDSALYLCASSLQLTSGGAGGELFFGEGSRLTVL.

This chain joins TRBV7-9 and TRBJ1-1; no reliable D call. The CDR3 is 13 amino acids. V lost 9 bases and J lost 2, with 13 bases in between. Germline assignment: CDR1 SEHNR and CDR2 FQNEAQ (reference sequence). In DNA, the CDR3 is TGTGCCAGTGCGTCGGGTTTTAACACTGAAGCTTTCTTT. Protein sequence: CASASGFNTEAFF.

The chain employs TRBV5-4 and TRBJ2-1; unclear D gene. Germline loops: CDR1 SGHNT, CDR2 YYREEE (reference sequence). Between the trimmed V and J ends, which lost 1 base and 15 bases, there was a span of 20 bases. The CDR3 contains 14 residues. The DNA for the CDR3 is TGTGCCAGCAGCTTGTCTGTAGCACCCTTTGCGTGGTTCTTC. Protein sequence: CASSLSVAPFAWFF. Based on the CDR3 plus reference TRBV5-4 and TRBJ2-1, the full variable domain is ETGVTQSPTHLIKTRGQQVTLRCSSQSGHNTVSWYQQALGQGPQFIFQYYREEENGRGNFPPRFSGLQFPNYSSELNVNALELDDSALYLCASSLSVAPFAWFFGPGTRLTVL.

V is TRBV7-3 and J is TRBJ1-6; maybe TRBD1 (6 bases). V lost 3 bases and J lost 2, with 8 bases in between. The germline CDR1 and CDR2 sequences are SGHTA and FQGTGA. The CDR3 covers 15 residues. The CDR3: CASSLGATYNSPLHF. The CDR3 DNA sequence: TGTGCCAGCAGCTTGGGGGCTACCTATAATTCACCCCTCCACTTT.

This chain links TRBV2 with TRBJ2-7; no definite D call. This CDR3 contains 11 residues. Germline V gene data show CDR1 as SNHLY and CDR2 as FYNNEI. Between the trimmed V and J ends, which lost 6 bases and 4 bases, there was a span of 7 bases. The CDR3 protein is CASRREYEQYF. For the CDR3, the DNA is TGTGCCAGCAGGCGAGAATACGAGCAGTACTTC. Full variable domain (outside the CDR3, taken from reference TRBV2 and TRBJ2-7): EPEVTQTPSHQVTQMGQEVILRCVPISNHLYFYWYRQILGQKVEFLVSFYNNEISEKSEIFDDQFSVERPDGSNFTLKIRSTKLEDSAMYFCASRREYEQYFGPGTRLTVT.

This chain uses TRBV18 with TRBJ1-1; possible D gene TRBD1, 5 bases. The CDR3 is made up of 13 amino acids. V was clipped by 3 bases and J by 10 bases, with 15 bases between them. Looked up from germline, CDR1 is KGHSH and CDR2 is LQKENI. The CDR3 loop reads CASSPGSSRAAFF. Written as DNA, the CDR3 is TGTGCCAGCTCACCCGGATCATCCAGGGCAGCTTTCTTT.

J is TRBJ2-5 and V is TRBV9; possibly TRBD1 for D (6 bases). Germline CDR1 is SGDLS and CDR2 is YYNGEE. Trimming left V 3 bases short and J 4 bases short, with 10 bases between. The CDR3 is 13 amino acids. The CDR3 DNA is TGTGCCAGCAGCGCCGGACAGTCAGAGACCCAGTACTTC. Translation gives CASSAGQSETQYF.

This clone was observed a few times. J is TRBJ2-2 and V is TRBV9, with TRBD2 as a possible D gene (5 bases). The germline gives CDR1 SGDLS, CDR2 YYNGEE. The CDR3 totals 13 residues. V was clipped by 3 bases and J by 6 bases, with 9 bases between them. CDR3 region: CASSDGRAGELFF. In DNA form, the CDR3 reads TGTGCCAGCAGCGATGGGCGGGCCGGGGAGCTGTTTTTT.

V gene TRBV28 combines with J gene TRBJ1-1; no definite D call. Germline values: CDR1 MDHEN, CDR2 SYDVKM. With 3 bases removed from V and 0 bases from J, the gap between germline ends came to 11 bases. This CDR3 has 15 amino acids. The CDR3 spells CASSFPGYVNTEAFF. As DNA, the CDR3 is TGTGCCAGCAGTTTTCCGGGGTACGTGAACACTGAAGCTTTCTTT.

This clone was counted between two and nine times. The chain links TRBV27 to TRBJ2-2, with 8 bases that match TRBD2. This CDR3 has 15 residues. Germline assignment: CDR1 MNHEY and CDR2 SMNVEV (reference sequence). Trimming at V came to 2 bases and at J to 5 bases, leaving 4 bases not matched to a gene. CDR3 in DNA: TGTGCCAGCAGTTTAGTAGCGGGGAGGACCGGGGAGCTGTTTTTT. It translates to CASSLVAGRTGELFF.

The chain carries TRBV14 and TRBJ2-2, with TRBD2 identical over 11 bases. This CDR3 is built from 16 residues. The ends lost 4 bases at V and 4 bases at J; junction bases unmatched: 5. Germline CDR1 and CDR2: SGHDN and FVKESK. The DNA for the CDR3 is TGTGCCAGCAGCCCACCGGGACTAGCGGTCACCGGGGAGCTGTTTTTT. Translation: CASSPPGLAVTGELFF.

There are a few counts of this clone. The gene calls are TRBV19 and TRBJ1-1; 8 bases fit TRBD1. The CDR3 totals 15 residues. With V trimmed by 6 bases and J by 5 bases, 11 bases remained unmatched. The germline CDR1 and CDR2 sequences are LNHDA and SQIVND (reference sequence). The CDR3 region is CASSPGQGSWTEAFF. In nucleotides, the CDR3 is TGTGCCAGTAGCCCAGGACAGGGAAGTTGGACTGAAGCTTTCTTT.

The chain has TRBV19 and TRBJ1-4, with D tentatively TRBD1 (6 bases). Germline values: CDR1 LNHDA, CDR2 SQIVND (reference sequence). V lost 9 bases and J 7 bases, leaving 18 bases between the germline ends. The CDR3 runs to 14 residues. The CDR3 DNA sequence: TGTGCCAGCACCGTCGGGGGGCGGGGTGAAAAACTGTTTTTT. The encoded protein is CASTVGGRGEKLFF.